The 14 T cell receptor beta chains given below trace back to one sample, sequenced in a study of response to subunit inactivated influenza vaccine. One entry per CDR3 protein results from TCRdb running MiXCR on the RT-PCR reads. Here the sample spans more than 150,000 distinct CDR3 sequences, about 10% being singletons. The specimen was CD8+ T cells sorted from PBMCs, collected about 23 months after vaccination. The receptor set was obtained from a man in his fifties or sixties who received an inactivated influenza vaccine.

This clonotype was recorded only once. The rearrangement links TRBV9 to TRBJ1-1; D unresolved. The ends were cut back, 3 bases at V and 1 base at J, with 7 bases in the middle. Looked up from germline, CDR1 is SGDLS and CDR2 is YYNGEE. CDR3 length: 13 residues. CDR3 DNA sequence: TGTGCCAGCAGCGGCTACAGGAACACTGAAGCTTTCTTT. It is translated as CASSGYRNTEAFF.

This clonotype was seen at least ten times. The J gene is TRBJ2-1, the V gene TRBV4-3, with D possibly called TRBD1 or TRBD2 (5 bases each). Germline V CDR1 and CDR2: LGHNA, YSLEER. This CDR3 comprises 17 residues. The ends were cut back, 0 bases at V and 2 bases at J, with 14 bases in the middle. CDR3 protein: CASSQEVGESPYNEQFF. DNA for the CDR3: TGCGCCAGCAGCCAAGAGGTGGGGGAAAGCCCCTACAATGAGCAGTTCTTC.

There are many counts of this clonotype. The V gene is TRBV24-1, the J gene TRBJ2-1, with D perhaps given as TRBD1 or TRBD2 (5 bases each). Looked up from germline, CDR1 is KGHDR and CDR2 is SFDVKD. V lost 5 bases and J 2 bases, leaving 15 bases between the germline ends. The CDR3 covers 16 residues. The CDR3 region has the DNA TGTGCCACCAGTGCGGCGTCCGGGGCGACCTACAATGAGCAGTTCTTC. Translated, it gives CATSAASGATYNEQFF.

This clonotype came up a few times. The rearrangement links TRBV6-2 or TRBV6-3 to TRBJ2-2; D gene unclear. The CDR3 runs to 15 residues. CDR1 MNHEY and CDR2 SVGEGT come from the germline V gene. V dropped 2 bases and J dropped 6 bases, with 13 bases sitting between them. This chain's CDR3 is CASSYTLSNAGELFF. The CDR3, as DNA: TGTGCCAGCAGTTACACCCTTAGCAACGCCGGGGAGCTGTTTTTT.

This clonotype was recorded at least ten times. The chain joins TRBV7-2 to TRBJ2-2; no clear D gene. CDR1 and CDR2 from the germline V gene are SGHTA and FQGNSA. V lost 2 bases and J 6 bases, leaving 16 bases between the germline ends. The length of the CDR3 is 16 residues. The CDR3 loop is CASSLLELNFPGELFF. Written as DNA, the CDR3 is TGTGCCAGCAGCTTATTGGAGTTGAACTTTCCCGGGGAGCTGTTTTTT.

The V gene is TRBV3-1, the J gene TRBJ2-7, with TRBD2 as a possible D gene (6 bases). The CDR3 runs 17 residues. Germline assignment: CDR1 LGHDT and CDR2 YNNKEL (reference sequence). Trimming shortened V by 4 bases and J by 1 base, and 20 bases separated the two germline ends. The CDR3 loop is CASSPTPSGESSYEQYF. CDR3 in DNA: TGTGCCAGCAGCCCGACTCCCTCGGGGGAGAGTTCCTACGAGCAGTACTTC.

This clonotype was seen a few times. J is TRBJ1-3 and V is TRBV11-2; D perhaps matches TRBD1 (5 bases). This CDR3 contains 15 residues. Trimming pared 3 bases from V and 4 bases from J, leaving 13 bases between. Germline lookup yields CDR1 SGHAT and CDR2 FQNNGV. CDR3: CASSLGPGQGNTIYF. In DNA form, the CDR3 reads TGTGCCAGCAGCTTGGGACCAGGACAAGGAAACACCATATATTTT. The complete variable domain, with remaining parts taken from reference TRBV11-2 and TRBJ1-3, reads EAGVAQSPRYKIIEKRQSVAFWCNPISGHATLYWYQQILGQGPKLLIQFQNNGVVDDSQLPKDRFSAERLKGVDSTLKIQPAKLEDSAVYLCASSLGPGQGNTIYFGEGSWLTVV.

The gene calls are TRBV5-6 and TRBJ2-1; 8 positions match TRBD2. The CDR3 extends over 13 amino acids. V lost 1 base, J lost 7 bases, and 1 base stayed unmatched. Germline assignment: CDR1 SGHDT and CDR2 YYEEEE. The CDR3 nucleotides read TGTGCCAGCAGCTTGACTAGCGGAAATGAGCAGTTCTTC. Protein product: CASSLTSGNEQFF.

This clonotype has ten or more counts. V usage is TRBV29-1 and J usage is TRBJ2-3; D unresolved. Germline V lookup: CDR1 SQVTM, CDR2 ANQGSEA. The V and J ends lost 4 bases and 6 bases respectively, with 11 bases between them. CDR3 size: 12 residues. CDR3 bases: TGCAGCGTTGTTCCCATCATGGATACGCAGTATTTT. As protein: CSVVPIMDTQYF.

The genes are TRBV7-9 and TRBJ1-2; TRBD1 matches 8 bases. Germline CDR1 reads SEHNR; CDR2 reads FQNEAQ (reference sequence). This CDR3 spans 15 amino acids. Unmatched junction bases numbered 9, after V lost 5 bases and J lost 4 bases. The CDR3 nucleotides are TGTGCCAGCAGCCCTAGGACAGGGAGCGTCTATGGCTACACCTTC. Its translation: CASSPRTGSVYGYTF.

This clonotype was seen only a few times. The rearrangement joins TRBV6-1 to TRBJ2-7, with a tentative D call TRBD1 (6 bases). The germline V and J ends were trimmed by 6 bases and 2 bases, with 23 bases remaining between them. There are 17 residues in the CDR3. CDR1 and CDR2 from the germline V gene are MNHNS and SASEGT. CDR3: CASRSGALLSRTYEQYF. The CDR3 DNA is TGTGCCAGCAGGTCAGGGGCCCTTCTTAGCCGTACCTACGAGCAGTACTTC.

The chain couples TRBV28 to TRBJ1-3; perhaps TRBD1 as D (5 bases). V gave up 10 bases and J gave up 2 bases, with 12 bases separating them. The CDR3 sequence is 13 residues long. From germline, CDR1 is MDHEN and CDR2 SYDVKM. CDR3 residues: CAIPRGTGNTIYF. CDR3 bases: TGTGCCATCCCGAGGGGTACTGGAAACACCATATATTTT.

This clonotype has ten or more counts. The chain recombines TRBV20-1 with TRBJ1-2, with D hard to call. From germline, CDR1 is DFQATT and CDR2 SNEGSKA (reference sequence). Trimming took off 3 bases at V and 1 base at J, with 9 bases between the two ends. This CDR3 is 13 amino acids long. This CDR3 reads CSASSGNNYGYTF. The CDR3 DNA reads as TGCAGTGCTAGTAGCGGGAATAACTATGGCTACACCTTC.

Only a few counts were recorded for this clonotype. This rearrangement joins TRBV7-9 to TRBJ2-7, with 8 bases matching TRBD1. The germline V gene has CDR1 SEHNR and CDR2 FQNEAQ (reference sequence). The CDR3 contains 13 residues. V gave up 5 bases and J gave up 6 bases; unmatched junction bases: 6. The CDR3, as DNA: TGTGCCAGCAGCGTAAGACAGGGGTTCGAGCAGTACTTC. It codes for CASSVRQGFEQYF.